This T cell receptor beta chain appears in the sequencing data of a study of graft-versus-host responses after intestinal transplantation. Measured with immunoSEQ multiplex PCR; TCRdb has only the in-frame clones, and not every one. The sample lists some 24,000 clones, 70% to 90% seen once, with less than 1% in the top ten. Study-wide points: The highest levels of circulating GvH clones went along with early declines in HvG clones after transplant.

The ends were cut back, 6 bases at V and 0 bases at J, with 21 bases in the middle. There are 18 residues in the CDR3. Germline V gene lookup returns CDR1 SEHNR and CDR2 FQNEAQ (reference sequence). About this clone: Its matching antigen is unknown.

The V gene is TRBV7-9, the J gene TRBJ1-3; maybe TRBD1 (6 bases). Sequenced here: PBMCs, sampled approximately 450 days after intestinal transplant. The clonotype originates from a human patient who received an intestinal transplant, so some T cells may come from the graft donor. The CDR3 region is CASRPSLRDTDSGNTIYF. For the CDR3, the DNA is TGTGCCAGCAGACCCTCCCTACGGGACACTGACTCTGGAAACACCATATATTTT.